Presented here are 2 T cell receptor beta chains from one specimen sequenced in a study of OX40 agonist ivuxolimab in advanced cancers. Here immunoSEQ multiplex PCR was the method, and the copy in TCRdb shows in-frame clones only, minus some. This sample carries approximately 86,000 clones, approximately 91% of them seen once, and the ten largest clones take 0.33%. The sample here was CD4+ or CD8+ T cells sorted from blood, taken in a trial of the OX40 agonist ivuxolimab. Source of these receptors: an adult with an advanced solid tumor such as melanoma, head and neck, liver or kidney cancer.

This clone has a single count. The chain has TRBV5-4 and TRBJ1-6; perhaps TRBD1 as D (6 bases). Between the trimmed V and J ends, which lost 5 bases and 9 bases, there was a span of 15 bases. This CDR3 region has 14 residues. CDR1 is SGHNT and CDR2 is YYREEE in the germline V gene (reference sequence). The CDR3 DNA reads TGTGCCAGCAGTCTGGGCGTACAGGGTTCACCCCTCCACTTT. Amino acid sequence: CASSLGVQGSPLHF.

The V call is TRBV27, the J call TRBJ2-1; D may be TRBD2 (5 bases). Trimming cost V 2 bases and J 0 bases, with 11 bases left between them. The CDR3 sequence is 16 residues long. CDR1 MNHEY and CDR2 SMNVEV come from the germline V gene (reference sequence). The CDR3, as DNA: TGTGCCAGCAGTTTAGAGGGCAGCATCTCCTACAATGAGCAGTTCTTC. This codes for CASSLEGSISYNEQFF.